This is a list of T cell receptor beta chains from one sample in a study of cytomegalovirus exposure and HLA in healthy donors. Clones were sequenced by immunoSEQ multiplex PCR, and TCRdb holds only the in-frame ones, with some missing. Altogether about 140,000 clones are present, around 75% being singletons, with the ten largest covering about 3.4%. Material: PBMCs. All receptors come from a female donor in good health and CMV-seronegative. The CDR3 runs from the conserved cysteine through the conserved F or W. Fields, in order: D gene, V gene, CDR3 length, J gene, clone size, CDR3 protein, CDR3 DNA. D genes are given only for firm matches. Size is omitted from some rows. Given values are once, few, many or a class for expanded clones.

.	TRBV5-4	14	TRBJ2-7	.	CASSDRSKDYEQYF	TGTGCCAGCAGTGACCGGAGTAAAGACTACGAGCAGTACTTC
.	TRBV5-6	12	TRBJ2-7	.	CASSSGVYEQYF	TGTGCCAGCAGCTCGGGAGTGTACGAGCAGTACTTC
.	TRBV27	14	TRBJ2-1	.	CASSFQGVPNEQFF	TGTGCCAGCAGTTTCCAAGGGGTCCCAAATGAGCAGTTCTTC
.	TRBV19	15	TRBJ1-2	.	CASSIRDFRGYGYTF	TGTGCCAGTAGTATTCGGGACTTTCGTGGCTATGGCTACACCTTC
.	TRBV29-1	14	TRBJ1-4	.	CSAQEVPRNEKLFF	TGCAGCGCGCAAGAGGTCCCAAGGAACGAAAAACTGTTTTTT
TRBD1	TRBV7-9	15	TRBJ2-2	.	CASSLQGASTGELFF	TGTGCCAGCAGCCTACAGGGGGCTAGCACCGGGGAGCTGTTTTTT
.	TRBV11-1	12	TRBJ2-5	.	CASSFGSETQYF	TGTGCCAGCAGCTTCGGGTCAGAGACCCAGTACTTC
TRBD2	TRBV29-1	14	TRBJ2-3	.	CSVASGSVADTQYF	TGCAGCGTTGCCAGCGGGAGTGTGGCAGATACGCAGTATTTT
.	TRBV7-2	13	TRBJ1-5	.	CASSLDLGQPQHF	TGTGCCAGCAGCTTAGATCTAGGTCAGCCCCAGCATTTT
TRBD1	TRBV28	17	TRBJ2-1	once	CASSYPVGQGRYNEQFF	TGTGCCAGCAGTTACCCCGTGGGACAGGGGAGATACAATGAGCAGTTCTTC
TRBD2	TRBV9	16	TRBJ2-3	.	CASSPTTSGAPNTQYF	TGTGCCAGCAGCCCCACAACTAGCGGCGCCCCGAATACGCAGTATTTT
TRBD1	TRBV27	12	TRBJ1-5	.	CARQGPNQPQHF	TGTGCCAGACAGGGGCCCAATCAGCCCCAGCATTTT
TRBD1	TRBV15	14	TRBJ2-1	.	CATSGTGSYNEQFF	TGTGCCACCAGCGGGACAGGGTCTTACAATGAGCAGTTCTTC
.	TRBV20-1	11	TRBJ2-7	.	CSAVRTNEQYF	TGCAGTGCGGTCCGAACAAACGAGCAGTACTTC
.	TRBV30	14	TRBJ2-1	once	CAWSPLGQYNEQFF	TGTGCCTGGAGTCCTCTCGGACAGTACAATGAGCAGTTCTTC
TRBD1	TRBV6-6	15	TRBJ1-1	.	CASDREKGQNTEAFF	TGTGCCAGCGACAGGGAAAAGGGTCAGAACACTGAAGCTTTCTTT
TRBD1	TRBV27	16	TRBJ1-1	.	CASRLLGQGGQTEAFF	TGTGCCAGCCGCCTCCTGGGACAGGGGGGCCAAACTGAAGCTTTCTTT
TRBD2	TRBV5-4	14	TRBJ2-7	.	CASSFWGGRGEQYF	TGTGCCAGCAGCTTTTGGGGCGGGAGAGGCGAGCAGTACTTC
.	TRBV11-2	13	TRBJ1-1	.	CASSPTTNTEAFF	TGTGCCAGCAGCCCGACGACAAACACTGAAGCTTTCTTT
.	TRBV11-2	19	TRBJ1-6	once	CASSSTRTPHPSYNSPLHF	TGTGCCAGCAGCTCTACCCGGACACCTCATCCCTCCTATAATTCACCCCTCCACTTT
TRBD2	TRBV2	20	TRBJ2-1	once	CASSEASGLAGGSSYNEQFF	TGTGCCAGCAGTGAAGCGTCAGGACTAGCGGGGGGTAGCTCCTACAATGAGCAGTTCTTC
.	TRBV7-2	14	TRBJ2-7	.	CASSLAAGNYEQYF	TGTGCCAGCAGCTTAGCTGCAGGGAACTACGAGCAGTACTTC
.	TRBV7-9	13	TRBJ2-7	.	CASSLAGGDEQYF	TGTGCCAGCAGCTTAGCCGGGGGAGACGAGCAGTACTTC
.	TRBV5-1	16	TRBJ2-1	.	CASSLDTRSSYNEQFF	TGCGCCAGCAGCTTGGATACCCGGAGCTCCTACAATGAGCAGTTCTTC
.	TRBV29-1	13	TRBJ1-1	.	CSVQESRQGDAFF	TGCAGCGTTCAGGAGAGTCGCCAAGGGGATGCTTTCTTT
TRBD1	TRBV2	13	TRBJ1-2	.	CASSAGGYCGYTF	TGTGCCAGCAGTGCAGGGGGTTATTGCGGCTACACCTTC
TRBD1	TRBV5-6	14	TRBJ2-5	.	CASHRQGIGETQYF	TGTGCCAGCCATCGACAGGGAATAGGGGAGACCCAGTACTTC
.	TRBV4-1	16	TRBJ1-5	.	CASSQGAGGSNQPQHF	TGCGCCAGCAGCCAAGGGGCGGGGGGAAGCAATCAGCCCCAGCATTTT
.	TRBV19	15	TRBJ1-5	.	CASRQTAHSNQPQHF	TGTGCCAGTAGACAGACAGCACATAGCAATCAGCCCCAGCATTTT
TRBD1	TRBV30	15	TRBJ1-6	.	CAWSRGTGGGSPLHF	TGTGCCTGGAGCCGAGGGACAGGCGGGGGCTCACCCCTCCACTTT
.	TRBV7-8	12	TRBJ1-1	.	CASSSARGEAFF	TGTGCCAGCAGCTCCGCACGGGGTGAAGCTTTCTTT
TRBD1	TRBV7-2	16	TRBJ1-2	.	CASTTPRGQGGYGYTF	TGTGCCAGCACCACCCCCCGCGGACAGGGGGGCTATGGCTACACCTTC
.	TRBV14	15	TRBJ1-2	.	CASSQDIGGNYGYTF	TGTGCCAGCAGCCAAGATATAGGCGGAAATTATGGCTACACCTTC
.	TRBV30	13	TRBJ2-7	.	CAWSGSPSYEQYF	TGTGCCTGGAGTGGGAGTCCCTCCTACGAGCAGTACTTC
.	TRBV5-4	15	TRBJ1-2	once	CASSLWAERFYGYTF	TGTGCCAGCAGCTTGTGGGCAGAACGGTTCTATGGCTACACCTTC
.	TRBV29-1	13	TRBJ2-1	.	CSVLSSSYNEQFF	TGCAGCGTACTCTCGAGCTCCTACAATGAGCAGTTCTTC